This TCR beta chain was identified in a study of early stage breast cancer tumors. Germline trimming cut 7 bases from V and 3 bases from J; bases unmatched to any gene: 13. CDR1 and CDR2 from the germline V gene are WNHNN and SYGVQD (reference sequence). The CDR3 runs 18 residues. Assay used: immunoSEQ multiplex PCR; TCRdb lists only in-frame clones, some missing. The data hold tens of thousands of clones, with about 80% observed a single time. The sequence was obtained from a person aged 55-75 years with breast cancer. The chain carries TRBV10-1 and TRBJ2-6; TRBD1 aligns across 9 bases. Sequencing was carried out using blood. DNA for the CDR3: TGCGCCAGCATCCGGACAGGGGCCTTCCGATTTGGGGCCAACGTCCTGACTTTC. It translates to CASIRTGAFRFGANVLTF.